This T cell receptor beta chain originates from a study of human T cells and chemical hapten exposure. Study in general: The sensitizer, 2% DPC, was used on about 2 cm by about 2 cm of upper inner arm skin.

TCRdb used MiXCR to reprocess the RACE reads, holding one entry per CDR3 protein. The data contain about 120,000 distinct CDR3 sequences, approximately 15% of them seen just once; the ten biggest clones take up 0.92%. The CDR3 loop spans 17 amino acids. From germline, CDR1 is LGHNA and CDR2 YNFKEQ. J lost 2 bases, V lost 0 bases, and 7 bases had no gene match. This clonotype was seen a few times. The time point here: patch test 1, 2 weeks after DPC sensitization. The treatment is: therapeutic diphenylcyclopropenone sensitization with weekly scalp DPC. People who gave samples had alopecia, were 18 to 70 years old, and were suitable for DPC.

This chain joins TRBV4-2 and TRBJ2-3, with 8 bases that match TRBD2. This TCR was recovered from a man younger than 30 with alopecia areata. Some clones in this sample may be carry-over from other donors' samples. The input for sequencing was whole blood, taken in connection with sensitization to the hapten diphenylcyclopropenone (DPC). CDR3 sequence (DNA): TGTGCCAGCAGCCAAGACCGGGAGCGGGGGATCACAGATACGCAGTATTTT. Its translation is CASSQDRERGITDTQYF.